This TCR beta chain stems from a study of T-cell memory formation after mild COVID-19. General study findings and limits: Among contracting clones, CD4+ were mainly CM/EM and CD8+ enriched in EMRA.

This clonotype was seen only a few times. Antigen specificity is unknown. Germline loops: CDR1 DFQATT, CDR2 SNEGSKA (reference sequence). The CDR3 consists of 18 residues. Trimming shortened V by 0 bases and J by 1 base, and 16 bases separated the two germline ends. TCRdb used MiXCR to reprocess the 5' RACE reads, holding one entry per CDR3 protein. Of 65,000 to 95,000 distinct CDR3 sequences listed, 10% to 15% are singletons. This receptor was taken from a man between 18 and 29 years old who had mild COVID-19 (a few samples of this study predate the infection). Cell type and time point are not known. The sequenced sample was PBMCs or a T cell subset sorted from them (not recorded which). The genes are TRBV20-1 and TRBJ1-6; D ambiguous. The CDR3 is CSARDPGKARSYNSPLHF. The CDR3, as DNA: TGCAGTGCTAGAGATCCTGGGAAAGCGCGGTCCTATAATTCACCCCTCCACTTT.